These 7 T cell receptor beta chains were sequenced from one sample in a study of blood T cell repertoires in COVID-19. Sequencing was performed with immunoSEQ multiplex PCR; in TCRdb, only in-frame clones are kept and a portion is missing. There are some 150,000 clones in the sample; about four fifths occur only once, and 1.5% to 2% lies in the top ten. Material: peripheral blood. Receptors originate from a human donor in a cohort sampled during active COVID-19.

This chain joins TRBV5-4 and TRBJ2-2; tentative D call: TRBD2 (5 bases). Germline CDR1 is SGHNT and CDR2 is YYREEE (reference sequence). The CDR3 is 15 residues long. V was trimmed by 1 base and J by 7 bases, leaving 14 bases between them. CDR3 bases: TGTGCCAGCAGCTTGACTAGTAGTATAGGCGGGGAGCTGTTTTTT. Amino acid sequence: CASSLTSSIGGELFF. Variable domain in full (rest from reference TRBV5-4 and TRBJ2-2): ETGVTQSPTHLIKTRGQQVTLRCSSQSGHNTVSWYQQALGQGPQFIFQYYREEENGRGNFPPRFSGLQFPNYSSELNVNALELDDSALYLCASSLTSSIGGELFFGEGSRLTVL.

This chain links TRBV9 with TRBJ2-3, with D perhaps TRBD2 (6 bases). The CDR3 has 17 amino acids. Looked up from germline, CDR1 is SGDLS and CDR2 is YYNGEE. The V gene lost 3 bases and the J gene lost 0 bases, with 17 bases spanning the gap. CDR3 sequence: CASSAFPGTPSTDTQYF. The CDR3 coding sequence is TGTGCCAGCAGCGCCTTCCCCGGGACTCCTAGCACAGATACGCAGTATTTT.

CDR3 DNA sequence: TGTGCCAGCAGCCCCAGTTCGGGAGGGTGGACCCAGTACTTC. Residues: CASSPSSGGWTQYF. The genes are TRBV5-4 and TRBJ2-5, with TRBD2 matching over 8 bases. Trimming took 4 bases from V and 7 from J; bases not matched to a gene: 9. The V gene's germline CDR1 is SGHNT and CDR2 YYREEE (reference sequence). This CDR3 spans 14 amino acids.

The CDR3 DNA reads as TGTGCCAGCTCAGCGGGACAGGGGATGAACACTGAAGCTTTCTTT. It is translated as CASSAGQGMNTEAFF. The chain couples TRBV18 to TRBJ1-1; 10 positions match TRBD1. This CDR3 contains 15 residues. V trimming: 5 bases; J trimming: 0 bases; junction bases outside the gene matches: 3. Germline CDR1 and CDR2: KGHSH and LQKENI.

There are a few counts of this clone. This chain connects TRBV3-1 (or the pseudogene TRBV3-2) to TRBJ2-1; 9 positions match TRBD2. Germline loops: CDR1 LGHDT, CDR2 YNNKEL (reference sequence). CDR3 size: 15 residues. The V segment lost 4 bases and the J segment 5 bases; nucleotides outside the gene matches: 6. CDR3 region: CASSPLGLADNEQFF. CDR3 nucleotides: TGTGCCAGCAGCCCCCTGGGACTAGCCGACAATGAGCAGTTCTTC.

The chain uses TRBV11-1 and TRBJ2-2; no firm D call. The V end lost 2 bases, the J end lost 4 bases, and 8 bases lay between the germline ends. This CDR3 is built from 14 residues. Germline loops: CDR1 SGHAT, CDR2 FQDESV (reference sequence). The CDR3 region has the DNA TGTGCCAGCAGCTTATCGTTCTCCACCGGGGAGCTGTTTTTT. Protein product: CASSLSFSTGELFF.

In DNA, the CDR3 is TGTGCCAGCAGCTTAGGCCCTAGCGGGGTACGAGAGCAGTACTTC. It specifies CASSLGPSGVREQYF. The V gene is TRBV7-2, the J gene TRBJ2-7; TRBD2 matches 9 bases. This CDR3 has 15 residues. Germline values: CDR1 SGHTA, CDR2 FQGNSA. J gave up 7 bases and V 1 base, and 8 bases lay outside the gene matches.